This T cell receptor (beta chain) emerged from a study of shared T cell receptors in the human thymus. TCRdb's copy holds only in-frame clones and misses some; the assay was immunoSEQ multiplex PCR. The table has around 730,000 clones, around 85% seen once; the top ten hold more than 0.008%. The CDR3 is 16 residues long. After removal of 5 bases from V and 6 bases from J, the junction contained 15 bases not matched to a gene. CDR1 LNHDA and CDR2 SQIVND come from the germline V gene (reference sequence). These data were also filed under a second study, of human thymus T cells. That paper adds: Donors consisted of healthy Finnish infants (having corrective surgery for congenital heart defects). Obtained as resections during corrective heart surgery, the thymus tissue was then studied. Within thymic and blood repertoires, V and J gene usage appeared to be biased. Unrelated individuals had highly overlapping thymic repertoires, as reported in related research.

Sequencing was done on a sample of thymocytes. The rearrangement uses TRBV19 and TRBJ1-2; 7 nucleotides agree with TRBD1. This receptor was identified in a girl under three years old with a congenital heart defect. This chain's CDR3 is CASSPNADRVFHGYTF. CDR3 sequence (DNA): TGTGCCAGTAGTCCGAACGCAGACAGGGTTTTCCATGGCTACACCTTC. Full variable domain (remainder filled in from reference TRBV19 and TRBJ1-2): DGGITQSPKYLFRKEGQNVTLSCEQNLNHDAMYWYRQDPGQGLRLIYYSQIVNDFQKGDIAEGYSVSREKKESFPLTVTSAQKNPTAFYLCASSPNADRVFHGYTFGSGTRLTVV.